This T cell receptor beta chain is from a study of identical twins. Overall study results and limits: Compared with models, monozygotic twins showed more out-of-frame TCR alpha sharing. Abundant beta clonotypes from cord blood had fewer insertions, unlike memory repertoires, which showed none. Part of the zero-insertion signal could reflect confounding by invariant MAIT and iNKT cells. The conclusions drew on cross-sectional statistical analysis instead of tracking the same donors.

TCRdb ran MiXCR on the 5' RACE reads and lists one entry per CDR3 protein. The repertoire holds 1.5 million to 2 million distinct CDR3 sequences, with under 35% as singletons. V was trimmed by 11 bases and J by 3 bases, leaving 17 bases between them. The CDR3 sequence is 14 residues long. Per the germline V gene, CDR1 is MNHNS and CDR2 is SASEGT. As concerns this clonotype: Its target is not known.

The sequencing input was cord blood. The sequence came from a newborn girl in good health. The chain uses TRBV6-1 and TRBJ1-5; possible D gene TRBD1, 5 bases. CDR3 in amino acids: CALGEGTHNQPQHF. The CDR3 coding sequence is TGTGCCCTTGGGGAAGGGACCCACAATCAGCCCCAGCATTTT.